These 30 T cell receptor beta chains share one sample of origin, sequenced in a study of cytomegalovirus exposure and HLA in healthy donors (dated by TCRdb to 2016 to 2017). Library preparation employed the immunoSEQ multiplex PCR assay. A mixture of 60 forward primers for TCR Vbeta segments and 13 reverse primers for TCR Jbeta segments was used in the multiplex PCR. Entries here come from immuneACCESS through TCRdb and include only in-frame sequences with V and J called. Some clones fail to appear in such tables; in the studies checked, an unresolved V gene covers under half of the shortfall, and the cause of the remainder is unknown. The sample records about 57,000 clones, 83% of which are singletons. The top ten constitute 4.3% of the sample. Sequences were obtained from PBMCs. These receptors came from a man aged 25-40 years in good health and CMV-seronegative.

This chain uses TRBV9 with TRBJ2-1, with 9 bases matching TRBD2. The CDR3 totals 16 residues. Germline assignment: CDR1 SGDLS and CDR2 YYNGEE. After removal of 4 bases from V and 5 bases from J, the junction contained 10 bases not matched to a gene. CDR3 loop: CASSPNRAGGNNEQFF. Here the CDR3 DNA reads TGTGCCAGCAGCCCTAATCGGGCGGGAGGGAACAATGAGCAGTTCTTC.

The V and J genes are TRBV27 and TRBJ1-2; 8 positions agree with TRBD1. With 5 bases clipped from V and 3 bases from J, the junction kept 5 bases outside the gene matches. Per the germline V gene, CDR1 is MNHEY and CDR2 is SMNVEV (reference sequence). The CDR3 runs to 14 residues. DNA of the CDR3: TGTGCCAGCAGTCAAAACAGGGGGGACTATGGCTACACCTTC. Translating gives CASSQNRGDYGYTF.

V is TRBV25-1 and J is TRBJ2-1; 10 bases fit TRBD1. Trimming at V came to 5 bases and at J to 7 bases, leaving 11 bases not matched to a gene. This CDR3 spans 16 amino acids. Germline CDR1 and CDR2: MGHDK and SYGVNS. CDR3 in amino acids: CASSSPGTGEGNEQFF. The CDR3 DNA reads as TGTGCCAGCAGTTCTCCTGGGACAGGGGAGGGAAATGAGCAGTTCTTC. The full variable domain, rest sourced from reference TRBV25-1 and TRBJ2-1, is EADIYQTPRYLVIGTGKKITLECSQTMGHDKMYWYQQDPGMELHLIHYSYGVNSTEKGDLSSESTVSRIRTEHFPLTLESARPSHTSQYLCASSSPGTGEGNEQFFGPGTRLTVL.

The chain combines TRBV27 with TRBJ1-2, with 10 bases lining up with TRBD1. The CDR3 length is 14 residues. CDR1 is MNHEY and CDR2 is SMNVEV in the germline V gene (reference sequence). With V trimmed by 4 bases and J by 7 bases, 6 bases remained unmatched. The chain's CDR3 is CASSYDRGLGGYTF. CDR3 DNA sequence: TGTGCCAGCAGTTACGACAGGGGGCTTGGTGGCTACACCTTC.

This chain uses TRBV18 with TRBJ2-3; D unclear. Germline V gene data show CDR1 as KGHSH and CDR2 as LQKENI. V lost 3 bases and J 0 bases, leaving 4 bases between the germline ends. The length of the CDR3 is 13 residues. CDR3 residues: CASSPSSTDTQYF. Written as DNA, the CDR3 is TGTGCCAGCTCACCCTCTAGCACAGATACGCAGTATTTT.

This clone has only one observation. The chain is built from TRBV7-2 and TRBJ2-3; 9 bases line up with TRBD1. The CDR3 contains 14 residues. CDR1 and CDR2 (germline): SGHTA, FQGNSA. V gave up 6 bases and J gave up 6 bases; unmatched junction bases: 7. The CDR3 region is CASSLDRGRDTQYF. The DNA of the CDR3 is TGTGCCAGCAGTTTGGACAGGGGAAGGGATACGCAGTATTTT.

This clone has just one count. The genes are TRBV10-3 and TRBJ2-3, with D maybe TRBD1 (6 bases). Germline-derived CDR1 and CDR2 are ENHRY and SYGVKD. Trimming took off 11 bases at V and 0 bases at J, with 21 bases between the two ends. The CDR3 extends over 16 amino acids. In nucleotides, the CDR3 is TGTGCCTCAAAAACTTCAGGGGTACCTAGCACAGATACGCAGTATTTT. Encoded protein: CASKTSGVPSTDTQYF.

The V call is TRBV29-1, the J call TRBJ1-5, with D maybe TRBD1 (5 bases). In germline, CDR1 is SQVTM, CDR2 ANQGSEA. The CDR3 has 13 amino acids. Trimming cost V 4 bases and J 3 bases, with 10 bases left between them. As DNA, the CDR3 is TGCAGCGTTGGGGGAGGGGCCAATCAGCCCCAGCATTTT. Protein sequence: CSVGGGANQPQHF.

The chain links TRBV11-2 to TRBJ2-5; D ambiguous. The CDR3 spans 11 residues. The V gene lost 5 bases and the J gene lost 4 bases, with 5 bases spanning the gap. The germline gives CDR1 SGHAT, CDR2 FQNNGV. The CDR3 DNA sequence: TGTGCCAGCAGCGCTAGAGAGACCCAGTACTTC. Its translation: CASSARETQYF. The full variable domain, completed using reference TRBV11-2 and TRBJ2-5, is EAGVAQSPRYKIIEKRQSVAFWCNPISGHATLYWYQQILGQGPKLLIQFQNNGVVDDSQLPKDRFSAERLKGVDSTLKIQPAKLEDSAVYLCASSARETQYFGPGTRLLVL.

This clone was picked up a small number of times. The V call is TRBV7-2, the J call TRBJ2-3; D might be TRBD2 (8 bases). Trimming cost V 5 bases and J 11 bases, with 14 bases left between them. Germline values: CDR1 SGHTA, CDR2 FQGNSA. This CDR3 has 12 residues. The CDR3 spells CASSPGGLVQYF. CDR3 DNA sequence: TGTGCCAGCAGCCCAGGGGGACTAGTGCAGTATTTT.

The chain couples TRBV7-2 to TRBJ2-7; 10 bases fit TRBD1. CDR3 length: 15 residues. V lost 3 bases and J lost 0; bases outside the gene matches: 2. Germline CDR1 reads SGHTA; CDR2 reads FQGNSA. The CDR3 nucleotides are TGTGCCAGCAGCTTGGGACAGGGGCCCTCCTACGAGCAGTACTTC. Amino acids: CASSLGQGPSYEQYF.

This sequence joins TRBV6-1 and TRBJ2-3, with 14 bases matching TRBD2. Trimming took 2 bases from V and 2 from J; bases not matched to a gene: 9. Germline V lookup: CDR1 MNHNS, CDR2 SASEGT. CDR3 length: 19 amino acids. CDR3 loop: CASSETSGTSGGYTDTQYF. For the CDR3, the DNA is TGTGCCAGCAGTGAAACCTCCGGGACTAGCGGGGGTTACACAGATACGCAGTATTTT.

V usage is TRBV5-6 and J usage is TRBJ1-5; D unresolved. The CDR3 is 18 residues long. V was clipped by 0 bases and J by 4 bases, with 20 bases between them. Germline V gives CDR1 SGHDT, CDR2 YYEEEE. CDR3 sequence: CASSLGPGAGVPNQPQHF. The CDR3, as DNA: TGTGCCAGCAGCTTGGGGCCGGGTGCCGGGGTTCCTAATCAGCCCCAGCATTTT.

The genes are TRBV5-4 and TRBJ2-3, with TRBD2 as a possible D gene (5 bases). This CDR3 has 15 residues. Between the trimmed V and J ends, which lost 4 bases and 5 bases, there was a span of 17 bases. Germline V gene lookup returns CDR1 SGHNT and CDR2 YYREEE (reference sequence). This CDR3 is CASSIYGITGDTQYF. In DNA form, the CDR3 reads TGTGCCAGCAGCATATACGGGATCACGGGAGATACGCAGTATTTT.

The chain couples TRBV23-1 to TRBJ2-2; weak D call: TRBD1 (6 bases). TRBV23-1 is noted as an ORF with a role that remains uncertain. This CDR3 region has 15 residues. V lost 8 bases to trimming and J lost 0 bases, with 13 bases between them. The CDR3 DNA sequence: TGCGCCAGCCTCCCCGGGACATCGAACACCGGGGAGCTGTTTTTT. Translated, it gives CASLPGTSNTGELFF.

V is TRBV23-1 and J is TRBJ2-1; TRBD1 is a possible D gene (5 bases). TRBV23-1 is labeled an ORF, and its function is uncertain. The CDR3 is 13 residues long. V gave up 3 bases and J gave up 8 bases, with 11 bases separating them. Here the CDR3 DNA reads TGCGCCAGCAGTCAGGCAGGGCTCGATGAGCAGTTCTTC. It translates to CASSQAGLDEQFF.

The chain joins TRBV6-1 to TRBJ1-5, with 9 bases aligning to TRBD1. The CDR3 extends over 14 amino acids. Germline CDR1 MNHNS, CDR2 SASEGT. Trimming removed 3 bases from V and 7 bases from J; junction bases left unmatched: 4. The CDR3 is CASSDPQGAQPQHF. DNA for the CDR3: TGTGCCAGCAGTGACCCACAGGGGGCGCAGCCCCAGCATTTT.

The V call is TRBV5-1, the J call TRBJ2-3; TRBD2 agrees at 7 bases. The V segment lost 4 bases and the J segment 0 bases; nucleotides outside the gene matches: 8. This CDR3 has 16 residues. Germline assignment: CDR1 SGHRS and CDR2 YFSETQ. CDR3 amino acids: CASSPRASGSTDTQYF. DNA for the CDR3: TGCGCCAGCAGCCCCAGGGCTAGCGGAAGCACAGATACGCAGTATTTT.

The V and J genes are TRBV5-6 and TRBJ2-2; perhaps TRBD2 as D (6 bases). The germline gives CDR1 SGHDT, CDR2 YYEEEE. The CDR3 extends over 15 amino acids. Deletions cut 0 bases from V and 6 bases from J, with 12 bases between. The CDR3 reads CASSLVGRTAGELFF. CDR3 coding DNA: TGTGCCAGCAGCTTGGTAGGGAGGACGGCCGGGGAGCTGTTTTTT.

V and J are TRBV28 and TRBJ1-5; a possible D gene is TRBD1 (5 bases). The germline CDR1 and CDR2 sequences are MDHEN and SYDVKM. The CDR3 extends over 16 amino acids. V lost 4 bases and J lost 0, with 13 bases in between. Here the CDR3 DNA reads TGTGCCAGCAGTTCGACGGCAGGACATAGCAATCAGCCCCAGCATTTT. Translation: CASSSTAGHSNQPQHF. Combining the CDR3 with reference TRBV28 and TRBJ1-5 gives the whole variable domain DVKVTQSSRYLVKRTGEKVFLECVQDMDHENMFWYRQDPGLGLRLIYFSYDVKMKEKGDIPEGYSVSREKKERFSLILESASTNQTSMYLCASSSTAGHSNQPQHFGDGTRLSIL.

A single count supports this clone. The chain is built from TRBV30 and TRBJ1-2, with 8 bases that match TRBD1. CDR1 and CDR2 from the germline V gene are GTSNPN and SVGIG (reference sequence). This CDR3 is 13 amino acids long. The ends lost 0 bases at V and 8 bases at J; junction bases unmatched: 5. The CDR3 sequence is CAWSVERQGGYTF. The CDR3, as DNA: TGTGCCTGGAGTGTAGAAAGACAGGGGGGCTACACCTTC.

The rearrangement links TRBV5-1 to TRBJ2-2; tentative D call: TRBD1 (5 bases). V lost 5 bases to trimming and J lost 2 bases, with 13 bases between them. The CDR3 covers 15 residues. Germline V gives CDR1 SGHRS, CDR2 YFSETQ. The CDR3 sequence is CASRIGQGNTGELFF. CDR3 in DNA: TGCGCCAGCAGGATTGGCCAGGGTAACACCGGGGAGCTGTTTTTT. Full variable domain (rest looked up from reference TRBV5-1 and TRBJ2-2): KAGVTQTPRYLIKTRGQQVTLSCSPISGHRSVSWYQQTPGQGLQFLFEYFSETQRNKGNFPGRFSGRQFSNSRSEMNVSTLELGDSALYLCASRIGQGNTGELFFGEGSRLTVL.

V and J are TRBV19 and TRBJ2-5, with 9 bases matching TRBD1. The V gene's germline CDR1 is LNHDA and CDR2 SQIVND (reference sequence). V dropped 7 bases and J dropped 4; count of bases not matched to a gene: 13. CDR3 length: 16 residues. For the CDR3, the DNA is TGTGCCAGTATCCAAACCGGGACAGGGAGAGGAGAGACCCAGTACTTC. Translated: CASIQTGTGRGETQYF.

In this sample, this clone turned up a few times. The chain recombines TRBV6-4 with TRBJ2-1, with 7 bases identical to TRBD1. The germline V gene encodes CDR1 MRHNA and CDR2 SNTAGT. CDR3 length: 14 amino acids. The V gene end was trimmed by 3 bases and the J gene end by 8 bases; junction bases not matched to a gene: 7. The DNA for the CDR3 is TGTGCCAGCAGTGAGGATCGGGACAGACATGAGCAGTTCTTC. It encodes CASSEDRDRHEQFF.

The chain combines TRBV4-1 with TRBJ2-2; 9 bases align to TRBD2. The CDR3 spans 16 residues. Looked up from germline, CDR1 is MGHRA and CDR2 is YSYEKL. V gave up 4 bases and J gave up 2 bases; unmatched junction bases: 5. The CDR3 sequence is CASSRVTSGNTGELFF. The CDR3 DNA follows: TGCGCCAGCAGCCGGGTGACTAGCGGAAACACCGGGGAGCTGTTTTTT.

This chain joins TRBV4-1 and TRBJ1-1; D not certain. Germline CDR1 and CDR2: MGHRA and YSYEKL. V was pared by 1 base and J by 4 bases, with 16 bases between. This CDR3 spans 16 amino acids. The CDR3 spells CASSQGTYRTSTEAFF. The CDR3 nucleotides read TGCGCCAGCAGCCAAGGTACTTACAGAACAAGCACTGAAGCTTTCTTT.

The chain couples TRBV11-2 to TRBJ2-2; 10 nucleotides match TRBD1. Germline V gene lookup returns CDR1 SGHAT and CDR2 FQNNGV. The J segment lost 0 bases and the V segment lost 5 bases, leaving 9 bases of the junction unmatched. This CDR3 is built from 18 residues. CDR3 sequence reads: CASSPGQGSSPNTGELFF. The CDR3 region has the DNA TGTGCCAGCAGCCCGGGACAGGGGTCATCCCCGAACACCGGGGAGCTGTTTTTT.

A single count supports this clone. This chain links TRBV6-6 with TRBJ2-7; 7 bases are shared with TRBD1. The germline gives CDR1 MNHNY, CDR2 SVGAGI (reference sequence). The CDR3 spans 14 residues. V lost 6 bases, J lost 7 bases, and 12 bases stayed unmatched. The CDR3 reads CASSSPTGNREQYF. In DNA, the CDR3 is TGTGCCAGCAGCTCCCCGACAGGGAATCGTGAGCAGTACTTC.

The chain uses TRBV5-4 and TRBJ1-6; a possible D gene is TRBD1 (6 bases). The CDR3 contains 16 residues. The V end lost 4 bases, the J end lost 5 bases, and 16 bases lay between the germline ends. The germline V gene encodes CDR1 SGHNT and CDR2 YYREEE (reference sequence). The CDR3 sequence: CASSPGTHPDNSPLHF. Written as DNA, the CDR3 is TGTGCCAGCAGCCCCGGGACACATCCTGATAATTCACCCCTCCACTTT.

The chain joins TRBV11-1 to TRBJ2-7; D unclear. V was pared by 2 bases and J by 6 bases, with 11 bases between. CDR1 SGHAT and CDR2 FQDESV come from the germline V gene (reference sequence). The CDR3 is made up of 13 amino acids. CDR3 sequence reads: CASSLLPGPEQYF. The DNA for the CDR3 is TGTGCCAGCAGCTTACTCCCAGGCCCCGAGCAGTACTTC.